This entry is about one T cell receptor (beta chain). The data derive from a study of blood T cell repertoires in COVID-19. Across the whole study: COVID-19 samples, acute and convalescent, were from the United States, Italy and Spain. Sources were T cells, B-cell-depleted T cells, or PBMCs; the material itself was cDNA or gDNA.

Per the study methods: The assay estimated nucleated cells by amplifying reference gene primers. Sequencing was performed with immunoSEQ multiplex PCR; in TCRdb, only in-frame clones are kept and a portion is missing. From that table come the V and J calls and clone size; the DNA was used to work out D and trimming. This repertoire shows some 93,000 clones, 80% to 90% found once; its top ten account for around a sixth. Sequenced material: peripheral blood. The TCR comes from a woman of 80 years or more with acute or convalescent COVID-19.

CDR3 sequence reads: CASSARQGAFEKLFF. DNA for the CDR3: TGTGCCAGCAGCGCACGACAGGGGGCGTTTGAAAAACTGTTTTTT. The V call is TRBV7-9, the J call TRBJ1-4, with TRBD1 matching 10 bases. After removal of 5 bases from V and 7 bases from J, the junction contained 7 bases not matched to a gene. The CDR3 contains 15 residues. Germline assignment: CDR1 SEHNR and CDR2 FQNEAQ (reference sequence).